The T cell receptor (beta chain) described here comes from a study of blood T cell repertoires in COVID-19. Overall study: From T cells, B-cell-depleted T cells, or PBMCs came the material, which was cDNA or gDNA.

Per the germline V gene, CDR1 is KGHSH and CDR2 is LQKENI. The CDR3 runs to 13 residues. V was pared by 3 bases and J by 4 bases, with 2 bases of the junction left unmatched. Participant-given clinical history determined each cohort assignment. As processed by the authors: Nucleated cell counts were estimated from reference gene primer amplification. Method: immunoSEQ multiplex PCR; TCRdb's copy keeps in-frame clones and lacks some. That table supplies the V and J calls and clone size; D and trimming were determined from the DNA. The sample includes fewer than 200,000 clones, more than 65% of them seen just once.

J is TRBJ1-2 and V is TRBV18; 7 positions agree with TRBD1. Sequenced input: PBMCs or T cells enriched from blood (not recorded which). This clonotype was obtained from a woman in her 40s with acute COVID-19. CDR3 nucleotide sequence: TGTGCCAGCTCACCGGACAGGCTCTATGGCTACACCTTC. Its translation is CASSPDRLYGYTF. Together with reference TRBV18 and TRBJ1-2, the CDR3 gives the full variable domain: NAGVMQNPRHLVRRRGQEARLRCSPMKGHSHVYWYRQLPEEGLKFMVYLQKENIIDESGMPKERFSAEFPKEGPSILRIQQVVRGDSAAYFCASSPDRLYGYTFGSGTRLTVV.